The 32 T cell receptor beta chains presented below share a single source sample, sequenced in a study of siplizumab effects on memory and regulatory T cells. TCRdb's table, derived via immunoSEQ multiplex PCR, lists solely in-frame clones and lacks some. This table has fewer than 120,000 clones, around 90% appearing once. Sequencing was carried out using CD4+ T cells sorted from blood. The receptor set was obtained from a human donor in good health.

The sample holds one count of this clone. This sequence joins TRBV28 and TRBJ1-2, with D possibly matching TRBD1 (5 bases). Trimming shortened V by 3 bases and J by 4 bases, and 12 bases separated the two germline ends. Germline V CDR1 and CDR2: MDHEN, SYDVKM. CDR3 length equals 14 residues. CDR3 DNA: TGTGCCAGCAGTTTTAGTCAGGGAACCTATGGCTACACCTTC. The encoded protein is CASSFSQGTYGYTF.

This chain connects TRBV11-3 to TRBJ1-1; perhaps TRBD1 as D (6 bases). CDR3 size: 15 residues. The germline V gene encodes CDR1 SGHNT and CDR2 YENEEA. Trimming pared 3 bases from V and 1 base from J, leaving 12 bases between. The CDR3 sequence is CASSFGGTTNTEAFF. CDR3 DNA: TGTGCCAGCAGCTTTGGGGGGACAACGAACACTGAAGCTTTCTTT.

The V and J genes are TRBV7-2 and TRBJ2-6; a weak D match, TRBD2 (5 bases). The V end lost 0 bases, the J end lost 2 bases, and 8 bases lay between the germline ends. The CDR3 has 16 amino acids. CDR1 is SGHTA, CDR2 FQGNSA, per germline. In DNA form, the CDR3 reads TGTGCCAGCAGCTTAGCGGCCGGGGCTGGGGCCAACGTCCTGACTTTC. Translated: CASSLAAGAGANVLTF.

The chain carries TRBV7-9 and TRBJ1-2, with TRBD1 matching 11 bases. Trimming cost V 3 bases and J 7 bases; bases outside gene matches: 10. Per germline, CDR1 SEHNR and CDR2 FQNEAQ (reference sequence). The CDR3 extends over 16 amino acids. The chain's CDR3 is CASSFGQGAGRLGYTF. The CDR3 coding sequence is TGTGCCAGCAGCTTCGGACAGGGGGCCGGTCGGCTTGGCTACACCTTC.

As regards this clone: A read error may account for a junction end that differs from germline. The chain is built from TRBV6-4 and TRBJ2-2, with D perhaps TRBD2 (5 bases). Germline V gene lookup returns CDR1 MRHNA and CDR2 SNTAGT. The CDR3 extends over 16 amino acids. This CDR3 reads CASSDEPTREHRGAVF. In DNA form, the CDR3 reads TGTGCCAGCAGTGACGAACCTACTAGAGAACACCGGGGAGCTGTTTTT.

The rearrangement links TRBV21-1 to TRBJ1-2; whether TRBD1, the table's D call, matches the DNA was not checked. TRBV21-1 is listed as a pseudogene. This CDR3 has 14 amino acids. CDR3 loop: CASSEKTDFYGYTF. The CDR3 bases are TGTGCCAGCAGCGAAAAGACAGACTTTTATGGCTACACCTTC.

V is TRBV7-9 and J is TRBJ1-5, with D uncertain. The V gene's germline CDR1 is SEHNR and CDR2 FQNEAQ (reference sequence). Trimming took 0 bases from V and 3 from J, leaving 6 bases between them. The CDR3 has 14 residues. The CDR3 region has the DNA TGTGCCAGCAGCTTAGCCGGGGACAATCAGCCCCAGCATTTT. This sequence encodes CASSLAGDNQPQHF.

The chain has TRBV27 and TRBJ2-5, with D perhaps TRBD1 (5 bases). CDR3 length equals 13 residues. Germline assignment: CDR1 MNHEY and CDR2 SMNVEV (reference sequence). V was clipped by 2 bases and J by 2 bases, with 6 bases between them. The CDR3 DNA is TGTGCCAGCAGTTTAAGGGGTCAAGAGACCCAGTACTTC. Translating it yields CASSLRGQETQYF.

The rearrangement joins TRBV10-3 to TRBJ2-7, with TRBD1 matching 7 bases. The CDR3 has 13 amino acids. Germline V lookup: CDR1 ENHRY, CDR2 SYGVKD. J lost 4 bases, V lost 3 bases, and 3 bases had no gene match. The CDR3 DNA reads as TGTGCCATCAGTGATCAACAGGGGTACGAGCAGTACTTC. Protein: CAISDQQGYEQYF.

V usage is TRBV4-1 and J usage is TRBJ2-7, with 8 bases fitting TRBD1. V shed 4 bases and J 3 bases; nucleotides not matched to a gene: 8. This CDR3 region has 15 residues. CDR1 is MGHRA, CDR2 YSYEKL, per germline. The CDR3 DNA follows: TGCGCCAGCAGCCGAGGCCAGGGGGCCGACTACGAGCAGTACTTC. It encodes CASSRGQGADYEQYF.

Details on this clone: The same CDR3 is also encoded by other DNA sequences in this sample. The chain employs TRBV6-1 and TRBJ2-7; the match to TRBD1 covers 10 bases. J lost 5 bases, V lost 6 bases, and 10 bases had no gene match. The CDR3 is made up of 15 amino acids. CDR1 and CDR2 from the germline V gene are MNHNS and SASEGT. CDR3 residues: CASRKRGQGLDEQYF. CDR3 nucleotides: TGTGCCAGCAGAAAACGGGGACAGGGGTTGGACGAGCAGTACTTC.

This chain links TRBV6-1 with TRBJ1-1, with 8 bases matching TRBD1. The J segment lost 0 bases and the V segment lost 4 bases, leaving 10 bases of the junction unmatched. The CDR3 is 17 amino acids. Germline V lookup: CDR1 MNHNS, CDR2 SASEGT. The CDR3 DNA sequence: TGTGCCAGCAGTGTGAGACAGGGGTCGACTATGAACACTGAAGCTTTCTTT. Translation gives CASSVRQGSTMNTEAFF.

The genes are TRBV7-8 and TRBJ1-1; no definite D call. Trimming pared 5 bases from V and 6 bases from J, leaving 10 bases between. The CDR3 covers 12 residues. Germline V gene sequence: CDR1 SGHVS, CDR2 FQNEAQ. The CDR3 sequence: CASSAHVSEAFF. CDR3 DNA: TGTGCCAGCAGCGCCCATGTCTCTGAAGCTTTCTTT.

This chain uses TRBV6-1 with TRBJ1-5; TRBD1 agrees at 8 bases. The CDR3 totals 14 residues. V lost 8 bases to trimming and J lost 7 bases; unmatched junction nucleotides: 10. Germline assignment: CDR1 MNHNS and CDR2 SASEGT. This CDR3 is CASGIDRGQQPQHF. CDR3 nucleotides: TGTGCCAGCGGAATTGACAGGGGTCAACAGCCCCAGCATTTT.

J is TRBJ1-5 and V is TRBV2, with 7 bases matching TRBD1. The V segment lost 10 bases and the J segment 4 bases; nucleotides outside the gene matches: 4. Germline loops: CDR1 SNHLY, CDR2 FYNNEI. This CDR3 spans 12 amino acids. In DNA, the CDR3 is TGTGCCAAATCAGGGGGTAATCAGCCCCAGCATTTT. Its protein is CAKSGGNQPQHF.

The genes are TRBV28 and TRBJ2-1, with TRBD2 matching over 8 bases. This CDR3 region has 12 residues. The ends lost 6 bases at V and 8 bases at J; junction bases unmatched: 3. Germline CDR1 reads MDHEN; CDR2 reads SYDVKM. The CDR3 is CASSSGSDEQFF. The CDR3 DNA reads TGTGCCAGCAGCAGCGGGAGTGATGAGCAGTTCTTC.

The chain links TRBV5-6 to TRBJ2-2; no reliable D call. CDR1 and CDR2 (germline): SGHDT, YYEEEE. This CDR3 is built from 17 residues. Trimming took off 3 bases at V and 1 base at J, with 16 bases between the two ends. CDR3 sequence: CASSWYLEPGNTGELFF. In DNA form, the CDR3 reads TGTGCCAGCAGCTGGTACTTGGAGCCTGGGAACACCGGGGAGCTGTTTTTT.

The rearrangement uses TRBV27 and TRBJ2-1; TRBD2 matches 14 bases. After removal of 0 bases from V and 7 bases from J, the junction contained 8 bases not matched to a gene. The germline CDR1 and CDR2 sequences are MNHEY and SMNVEV (reference sequence). This CDR3 has 18 residues. CDR3 in DNA: TGTGCCAGCAGTTTATCAGTTGGACTAGCGGGAGGAGAGAATGAGCAGTTCTTC. This translates into CASSLSVGLAGGENEQFF.

The chain employs TRBV7-9 and TRBJ2-7; 10 positions agree with TRBD1. CDR3 length: 12 amino acids. Per germline, CDR1 SEHNR and CDR2 FQNEAQ (reference sequence). Trimming removed 9 bases from V and 8 bases from J; junction bases left unmatched: 7. Here the CDR3 reads CASSGQGYKQYF. The CDR3 region has the DNA TGTGCCAGTTCGGGACAGGGGTATAAGCAGTACTTC.

The chain has TRBV7-9 and TRBJ2-3; TRBD1 aligns across 7 bases. V dropped 5 bases and J dropped 0; count of bases not matched to a gene: 5. Germline V gene sequence: CDR1 SEHNR, CDR2 FQNEAQ (reference sequence). CDR3 length equals 15 residues. Here the CDR3 DNA reads TGTGCCAGCAGCCCGGACAGGTCTAGCACAGATACGCAGTATTTT. This gives the protein CASSPDRSSTDTQYF.

This sequence joins TRBV5-6 and TRBJ2-7; D gene uncertain. Trimming pared 1 base from V and 0 bases from J, leaving 11 bases between. The germline gives CDR1 SGHDT, CDR2 YYEEEE. This CDR3 comprises 15 residues. The CDR3 DNA follows: TGTGCCAGCAGCTTGTTTCCGGGCGACTCCTACGAGCAGTACTTC. Protein: CASSLFPGDSYEQYF.

The chain carries TRBV28 and TRBJ1-2; D is unresolved. V gave up 5 bases and J gave up 8 bases, with 15 bases separating them. Looked up from germline, CDR1 is MDHEN and CDR2 is SYDVKM. This CDR3 is 13 amino acids long. The CDR3 is CASSKTGPLGYTF. In DNA, the CDR3 is TGTGCCAGCAGTAAAACGGGCCCGTTAGGCTACACCTTC.

The chain is built from TRBV5-4 and TRBJ2-1, with a tentative D call TRBD2 (5 bases). Trimming took off 0 bases at V and 10 bases at J, with 8 bases between the two ends. CDR1 is SGHNT and CDR2 is YYREEE in the germline V gene (reference sequence). This CDR3 spans 12 amino acids. The CDR3 DNA reads as TGTGCCAGCAGCTTGGCGTGGGAGGAGCAGTTCTTC. The encoded protein is CASSLAWEEQFF.

V usage is TRBV10-3 and J usage is TRBJ2-7, with 10 bases matching TRBD2. The CDR3 loop spans 14 amino acids. Germline CDR1 ENHRY, CDR2 SYGVKD. The CDR3 region is CALRASGSRGEQYF. Here the CDR3 DNA reads TGTGCACTCCGGGCTAGCGGGAGTAGAGGGGAGCAGTACTTC.

The rearrangement links TRBV27 to TRBJ1-2; D gene uncertain. The germline V and J ends were trimmed by 2 bases and 4 bases, with 11 bases remaining between them. This CDR3 has 14 residues. The V gene's germline CDR1 is MNHEY and CDR2 SMNVEV (reference sequence). CDR3 in DNA: TGTGCCAGCAGTTTAAGGTCAGGCTTCTATGGCTACACCTTC. Protein sequence: CASSLRSGFYGYTF.

The V and J genes are TRBV14 and TRBJ2-7, with D uncertain. Germline-derived CDR1 and CDR2 are SGHDN and FVKESK. The CDR3 spans 13 residues. The V end was cut by 6 bases, the J end by 3 bases, with 12 bases between. The CDR3 DNA reads TGTGCCAGCAGTCCGGGTTCCAACTACGAGCAGTACTTC. Encoded protein: CASSPGSNYEQYF.

The rearrangement links TRBV18 to TRBJ2-5; D gene uncertain. The ends were cut back, 5 bases at V and 3 bases at J, with 4 bases in the middle. The CDR3 is 11 residues long. Germline V gives CDR1 KGHSH, CDR2 LQKENI. CDR3 sequence (DNA): TGTGCCAGCTCAACCGAAGAGACCCAGTACTTC. It translates to CASSTEETQYF. The full variable domain, in which reference TRBV18 and TRBJ2-5 provide the parts outside the CDR3, is NAGVMQNPRHLVRRRGQEARLRCSPMKGHSHVYWYRQLPEEGLKFMVYLQKENIIDESGMPKERFSAEFPKEGPSILRIQQVVRGDSAAYFCASSTEETQYFGPGTRLLVL.

The rearrangement joins TRBV6-1 to TRBJ1-6; D is ambiguous. The CDR3 is 14 amino acids. Trimming shortened V by 10 bases and J by 4 bases, and 14 bases separated the two germline ends. Germline values: CDR1 MNHNS, CDR2 SASEGT. The CDR3 bases are TGTGCCACCGGCATCAAGGTTTATAATTCACCCCTCCACTTT. This translates into CATGIKVYNSPLHF.

The chain recombines TRBV7-2 with TRBJ1-5, with D possibly TRBD1 on 5 matching bases. Germline CDR1 SGHTA, CDR2 FQGNSA. Trimming removed 4 bases from V and 0 bases from J, with 10 bases in between. This CDR3 has 15 amino acids. In nucleotides, the CDR3 is TGTGCCAGCAGCTCCGCCGGGGGTAGCAATCAGCCCCAGCATTTT. Amino acid sequence: CASSSAGGSNQPQHF.

The J gene is TRBJ2-7, the V gene TRBV14; D remains unclear. Per germline, CDR1 SGHDN and CDR2 FVKESK. The CDR3 has 11 amino acids. Trimming cost V 3 bases and J 7 bases, with 7 bases left between them. The CDR3 coding sequence is TGTGCCAGCAGCCACGCGAGGGAGCAGTACTTC. Its protein product is CASSHAREQYF.

V and J are TRBV14 and TRBJ2-7; 7 nucleotides align to TRBD1. V was pared by 5 bases and J by 8 bases, with 15 bases of the junction left unmatched. Germline CDR1 is SGHDN and CDR2 is FVKESK. CDR3 length: 15 residues. CDR3 protein: CASSVRGRWAGKQYF. The CDR3 DNA reads as TGTGCCAGCAGCGTAAGGGGGCGCTGGGCCGGTAAGCAGTACTTC.

The CDR3 loop is CASSVEAGPAVQYF. DNA of the CDR3: TGTGCCAGCAGCGTAGAAGCCGGTCCTGCTGTGCAGTACTTC. The chain has TRBV9 and TRBJ2-7; no clear D. CDR1 is SGDLS, CDR2 YYNGEE, per germline. The CDR3 extends over 14 amino acids. The V gene lost 0 bases and the J gene lost 9 bases, with 16 bases spanning the gap.